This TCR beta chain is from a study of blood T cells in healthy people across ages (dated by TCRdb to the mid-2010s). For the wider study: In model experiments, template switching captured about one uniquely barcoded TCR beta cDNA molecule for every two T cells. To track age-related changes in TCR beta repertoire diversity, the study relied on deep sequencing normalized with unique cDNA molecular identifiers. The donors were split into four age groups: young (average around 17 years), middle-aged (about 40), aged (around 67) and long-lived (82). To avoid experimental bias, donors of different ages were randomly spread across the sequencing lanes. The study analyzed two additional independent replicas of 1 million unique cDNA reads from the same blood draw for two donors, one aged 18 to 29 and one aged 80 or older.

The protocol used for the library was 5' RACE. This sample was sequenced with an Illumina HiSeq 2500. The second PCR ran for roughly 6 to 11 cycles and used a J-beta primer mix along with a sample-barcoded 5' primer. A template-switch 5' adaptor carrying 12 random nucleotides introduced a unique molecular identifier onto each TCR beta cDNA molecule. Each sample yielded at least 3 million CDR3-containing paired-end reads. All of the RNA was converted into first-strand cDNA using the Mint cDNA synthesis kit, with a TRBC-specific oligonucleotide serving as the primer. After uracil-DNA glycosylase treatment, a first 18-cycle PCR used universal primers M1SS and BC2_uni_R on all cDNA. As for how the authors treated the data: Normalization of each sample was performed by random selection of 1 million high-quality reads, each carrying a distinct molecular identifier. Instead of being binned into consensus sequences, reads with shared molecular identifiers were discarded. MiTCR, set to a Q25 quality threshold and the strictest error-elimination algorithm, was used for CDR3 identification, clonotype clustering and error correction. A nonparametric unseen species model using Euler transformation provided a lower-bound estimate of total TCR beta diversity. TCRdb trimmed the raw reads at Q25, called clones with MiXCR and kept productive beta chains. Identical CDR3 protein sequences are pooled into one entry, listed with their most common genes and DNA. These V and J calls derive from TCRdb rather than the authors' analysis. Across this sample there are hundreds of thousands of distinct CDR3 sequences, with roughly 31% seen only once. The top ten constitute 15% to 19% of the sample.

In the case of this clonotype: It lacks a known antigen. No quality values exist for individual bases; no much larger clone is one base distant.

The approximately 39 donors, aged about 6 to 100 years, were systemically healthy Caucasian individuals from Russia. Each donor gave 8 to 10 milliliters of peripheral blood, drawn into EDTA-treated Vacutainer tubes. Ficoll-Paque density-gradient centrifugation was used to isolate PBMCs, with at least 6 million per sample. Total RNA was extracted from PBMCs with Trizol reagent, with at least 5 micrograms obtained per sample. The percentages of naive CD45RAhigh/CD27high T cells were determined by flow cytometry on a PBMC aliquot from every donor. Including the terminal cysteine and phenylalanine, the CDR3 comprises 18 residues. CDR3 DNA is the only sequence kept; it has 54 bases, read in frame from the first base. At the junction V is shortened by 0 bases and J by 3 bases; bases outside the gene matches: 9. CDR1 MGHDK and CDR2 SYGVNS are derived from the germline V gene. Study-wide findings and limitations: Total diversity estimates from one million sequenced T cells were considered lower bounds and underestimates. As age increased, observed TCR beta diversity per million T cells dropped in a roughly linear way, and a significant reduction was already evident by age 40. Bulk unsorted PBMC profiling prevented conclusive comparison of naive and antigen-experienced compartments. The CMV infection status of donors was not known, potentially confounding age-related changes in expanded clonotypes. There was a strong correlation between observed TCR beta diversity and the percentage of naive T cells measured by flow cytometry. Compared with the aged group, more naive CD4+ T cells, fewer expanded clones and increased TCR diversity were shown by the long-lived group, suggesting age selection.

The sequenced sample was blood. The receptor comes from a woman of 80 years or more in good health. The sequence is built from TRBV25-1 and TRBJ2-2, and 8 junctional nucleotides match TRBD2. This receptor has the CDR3 CASSEYPRGGRYTGELFF. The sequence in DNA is TGTGCCAGCAGTGAATATCCCCGGGGGGGCCGGTACACCGGGGAGCTGTTTTTT.